This TCR beta chain was profiled in a study of T cells in Graves' hyperthyroidism and ophthalmopathy. General study points: A model built on 13 V-J features separated ophthalmopathy from stable hyperthyroidism.

Uncontrolled infection, other autoimmune disease, pregnancy or lactation disqualified patients from enrolment. On the basis of clinical symptoms, serum thyroxine and TRAb, thyroid ultrasound and orbital computed tomography, diagnoses were made. TCR beta CDR3 regions were amplified from RNA transcripts. First-round RT-PCR of the TCR CDR3 relied on the HTBI primer set. TCRdb reprocessed the multiplex PCR reads with MiXCR, giving one entry per CDR3 protein. The sample has about 270,000 distinct CDR3 sequences, approximately 23% seen once; the top ten hold 35%. About this clonotype itself: Its antigen is not known.

This receptor was obtained from a woman between 40 and 50 years old with Graves' ophthalmopathy. The specimen sequenced was blood.

This chain's CDR3 is CASSVEAQNTGELFF. The DNA for the CDR3 is TGTGCCAGCAGCGTAGAGGCCCAGAACACCGGGGAGCTGTTTTTT. The V and J genes are TRBV9 and TRBJ2-2; unclear D gene. The CDR3 covers 15 residues. Per germline, CDR1 SGDLS and CDR2 YYNGEE. Trimming took 0 bases from V and 1 from J, leaving 7 bases between them. The complete variable domain, with remaining parts taken from reference TRBV9 and TRBJ2-2, reads DSGVTQTPKHLITATGQRVTLRCSPRSGDLSVYWYQQSLDQGLQFLIQYYNGEERAKGNILERFSAQQFPDLHSELNLSSLELGDSALYFCASSVEAQNTGELFFGEGSRLTVL.